This T cell receptor beta chain was identified in a study of glioma-infiltrating T cells after dendritic cell vaccination. About the study: At biweekly intervals, patients got three intradermal dendritic cell vaccine injections.

General study results and limits: Only a small number of patients had complete blood and tumor samples.

In regard to this clone: The target antigen is unknown.

Amplification used 60 V beta primers and 13 J beta primers. Assay used: immunoSEQ multiplex PCR; TCRdb lists only in-frame clones, some missing. The sample includes fewer than 85,000 clones, 70% to 90% seen only once; the top ten take approximately 2.9%. This sample comprised blood, obtained before dendritic cell vaccination. The clonotype was recovered from a human donor with glioblastoma.

The CDR3 sequence is CASRRGFAEAFF. DNA of the CDR3: TGTGCCAGCCGAAGAGGGTTTGCTGAAGCTTTCTTT. The genes are TRBV6-5 and TRBJ1-1; the D is unclear. This CDR3 has 12 amino acids. CDR1 is MNHEY and CDR2 is SVGAGI in the germline V gene. The V gene lost 8 bases and the J gene lost 6 bases, with 13 bases spanning the gap.